The 18 T cell receptor beta chains below come from one sample, sequenced in a study of cytomegalovirus exposure and HLA in healthy donors. A multiplex PCR was run with 60 Vbeta primers and 13 Jbeta primers. Produced via immunoSEQ multiplex PCR; TCRdb's table is partial and in-frame only. The data show more than 140,000 clones, with approximately 84% seen just once and 1.9% held by the top ten. What was sequenced was PBMCs. These receptors originate from a woman aged 35 to 49 in good health and CMV-seronegative.

This chain links TRBV2 with TRBJ2-1; TRBD2 aligns across 7 bases. CDR1 is SNHLY and CDR2 is FYNNEI in the germline V gene. V shed 6 bases and J 8 bases; nucleotides not matched to a gene: 10. The CDR3 loop spans 14 amino acids. Here the CDR3 reads CASSRRGLRDEQFF. The DNA for the CDR3 is TGTGCCAGCAGCCGACGGGGACTAAGGGATGAGCAGTTCTTC.

V gene TRBV19 combines with J gene TRBJ1-2; 7 bases are a match to TRBD1. CDR1 and CDR2 from the germline V gene are LNHDA and SQIVND (reference sequence). This CDR3 contains 19 residues. The junction had 18 bases not matched to a gene; V was cut back by 5 bases and J by 0 bases. CDR3 in DNA: TGTGCCAGTAGTTACGACCCCCGGGACAGCGGACCAGCTAACTATGGCTACACCTTC. This codes for CASSYDPRDSGPANYGYTF.

This chain connects TRBV4-2 to TRBJ1-5; D might be TRBD1 (6 bases). Trimming stripped 0 bases from V and 3 bases from J, with 9 bases between. The V gene's germline CDR1 is LGHNA and CDR2 YNFKEQ. This CDR3 has 15 residues. CDR3 protein: CASSQDGQPNQPQHF. CDR3 DNA sequence: TGTGCCAGCAGCCAAGATGGACAGCCCAATCAGCCCCAGCATTTT.

The V call is TRBV5-4, the J call TRBJ1-5; D remains unclear. V was cut by 5 bases and J by 3 bases, with 15 bases left in between. This CDR3 is 15 amino acids long. Germline-derived CDR1 and CDR2 are SGHNT and YYREEE (reference sequence). The CDR3 loop reads CASSLTGASNQPQHF. The CDR3 coding sequence is TGTGCCAGCAGTTTGACGGGAGCCTCCAATCAGCCCCAGCATTTT.

The table lists this clone with a count of one. The chain employs TRBV28 and TRBJ2-7; D is perhaps TRBD2 (6 bases). The CDR3 runs 13 residues. Germline loops: CDR1 MDHEN, CDR2 SYDVKM. V shed 6 bases and J shed 2 bases, with 11 bases lying between them. The CDR3 region has the DNA TGTGCCAGCAGGCTGCGGGGACCCTACGAGCAGTACTTC. Its protein product is CASRLRGPYEQYF.

The chain is built from TRBV7-3 and TRBJ2-3; TRBD2 is a possible D gene (5 bases). V was clipped by 3 bases and J by 4 bases, with 8 bases between them. The CDR3 is 13 residues long. The germline V gene has CDR1 SGHTA and CDR2 FQGTGA. The CDR3 spells CASSFIGADTQYF. DNA of the CDR3: TGTGCCAGCAGCTTTATCGGGGCAGATACGCAGTATTTT.

The V and J genes are TRBV6-5 and TRBJ2-7; TRBD1 matches at 8 bases. V dropped 2 bases and J dropped 3; count of bases not matched to a gene: 3. CDR1 and CDR2 from the germline V gene are MNHEY and SVGAGI. The CDR3 runs to 14 residues. The DNA of the CDR3 is TGTGCCAGCAGTTACAACAGGGGGAACTACGAGCAGTACTTC. Residues: CASSYNRGNYEQYF.

V usage is TRBV6-1 and J usage is TRBJ1-2; the D gene is possibly TRBD1 (5 bases). Germline assignment: CDR1 MNHNS and CDR2 SASEGT. The CDR3 loop spans 15 amino acids. Between the trimmed V and J ends, which lost 8 bases and 0 bases, there was a span of 16 bases. CDR3 nucleotide sequence: TGTGCCAGCGGCGGAGGGGCCTCGGCTAACTATGGCTACACCTTC. Translation gives CASGGGASANYGYTF.

This clone was seen once. The CDR3 DNA reads as TGTGCCAGCACCTGGACTCCCGTGAGCTACGAGCAGTACTTC. Its translation: CASTWTPVSYEQYF. This chain links TRBV2 with TRBJ2-7; a possible D gene is TRBD2 (5 bases). The V gene's germline CDR1 is SNHLY and CDR2 FYNNEI. Trimming took 7 bases from V and 3 from J, leaving 16 bases between them. The CDR3 spans 14 residues.

This chain joins TRBV27 and TRBJ1-3; D might be TRBD1 (5 bases). Trimming shortened V by 11 bases and J by 0 bases, and 8 bases separated the two germline ends. In germline, CDR1 is MNHEY, CDR2 SMNVEV (reference sequence). The CDR3 consists of 12 residues. CDR3 sequence (DNA): TGTGCCTCAGGGTACTCTGGAAACACCATATATTTT. It is translated as CASGYSGNTIYF.

This chain uses TRBV27 with TRBJ2-1, with D perhaps matching TRBD2 (6 bases). V was pared by 7 bases and J by 9 bases, with 19 bases between. The germline V gene has CDR1 MNHEY and CDR2 SMNVEV (reference sequence). This CDR3 region has 14 residues. The CDR3 reads CASMPRGGLGEQFF. The CDR3 nucleotides read TGTGCCAGCATGCCCCGGGGAGGCCTTGGTGAGCAGTTCTTC.

The V gene is TRBV7-8, the J gene TRBJ1-4, with TRBD1 as a possible D gene (5 bases). V was cut by 2 bases and J by 2 bases, with 18 bases left in between. Germline-derived CDR1 and CDR2 are SGHVS and FQNEAQ. The CDR3 consists of 18 residues. CDR3 DNA: TGTGCCAGCAGCTTAAGCGTCGGGGGGAGTGAGACTAATGAAAAACTGTTTTTT. It translates to CASSLSVGGSETNEKLFF. The full variable domain, in which reference TRBV7-8 and TRBJ1-4 provide the parts outside the CDR3, is GAGVSQSPRYKVAKRGQDVALRCDPISGHVSLFWYQQALGQGPEFLTYFQNEAQLDKSGLPSDRFFAERPEGSVSTLKIQRTQQEDSAVYLCASSLSVGGSETNEKLFFGSGTQLSVL.

This chain connects TRBV7-9 to TRBJ2-2, with D unclear. CDR1 and CDR2 from the germline V gene are SEHNR and FQNEAQ (reference sequence). Trimming stripped 1 base from V and 4 bases from J, with 10 bases between. This CDR3 comprises 15 residues. The CDR3 region has the DNA TGTGCCAGCAGCTTAGGCCGACATCCCACCGGGGAGCTGTTTTTT. Protein product: CASSLGRHPTGELFF.

This clone was picked up a small number of times. This chain connects TRBV5-1 to TRBJ2-7, with D possibly matching TRBD1 (5 bases). This CDR3 spans 14 amino acids. V lost 0 bases and J lost 3, with 10 bases in between. Germline V gene lookup returns CDR1 SGHRS and CDR2 YFSETQ. CDR3 loop: CASSLGQGNYEQYF. The CDR3 DNA reads TGCGCCAGCAGCTTGGGGCAGGGAAACTACGAGCAGTACTTC.

CDR3 coding DNA: TGTGCCAGCAGCGTACGGGGGGATAGGGGTAATTCACCCCTCCACTTT. Residues: CASSVRGDRGNSPLHF. The V call is TRBV9, the J call TRBJ1-6, with D perhaps matching TRBD1 (5 bases). CDR1 is SGDLS, CDR2 YYNGEE, per germline. Trimming cost V 1 base and J 6 bases, with 14 bases left between them. The CDR3 consists of 16 residues. The full variable domain, with the rest looked up from reference TRBV9 and TRBJ1-6, is DSGVTQTPKHLITATGQRVTLRCSPRSGDLSVYWYQQSLDQGLQFLIQYYNGEERAKGNILERFSAQQFPDLHSELNLSSLELGDSALYFCASSVRGDRGNSPLHFGNGTRLTVT.

The chain carries TRBV6-4 and TRBJ2-2, with TRBD2 as a possible D gene (6 bases). CDR3 length: 13 amino acids. Looked up from germline, CDR1 is MRHNA and CDR2 is SNTAGT. Trimming pared 2 bases from V and 6 bases from J, leaving 7 bases between. For the CDR3, the DNA is TGTGCCAGCAGTGACAAGCGGGCCGGGGAGCTGTTTTTT. It is translated as CASSDKRAGELFF.

CDR3 DNA: TGCGCCAGCAGCCAAGATACCCGGTTGGGGGGGCAATCGAATGGCTACACCTTC. Its translation is CASSQDTRLGGQSNGYTF. The chain employs TRBV4-3 and TRBJ1-2; possible D gene TRBD1, 6 bases. The CDR3 consists of 18 residues. Germline V gene sequence: CDR1 LGHNA, CDR2 YSLEER. Trimming cost V 0 bases and J 6 bases, with 23 bases left between them.

The rearrangement uses TRBV28 and TRBJ1-1; D is unresolved. The CDR3 runs 14 residues. V gave up 3 bases and J gave up 3 bases, with 11 bases separating them. Germline values: CDR1 MDHEN, CDR2 SYDVKM. In DNA form, the CDR3 reads TGTGCCAGCAGTTTTGCGCCCGGTGACACTGAAGCTTTCTTT. This sequence encodes CASSFAPGDTEAFF.